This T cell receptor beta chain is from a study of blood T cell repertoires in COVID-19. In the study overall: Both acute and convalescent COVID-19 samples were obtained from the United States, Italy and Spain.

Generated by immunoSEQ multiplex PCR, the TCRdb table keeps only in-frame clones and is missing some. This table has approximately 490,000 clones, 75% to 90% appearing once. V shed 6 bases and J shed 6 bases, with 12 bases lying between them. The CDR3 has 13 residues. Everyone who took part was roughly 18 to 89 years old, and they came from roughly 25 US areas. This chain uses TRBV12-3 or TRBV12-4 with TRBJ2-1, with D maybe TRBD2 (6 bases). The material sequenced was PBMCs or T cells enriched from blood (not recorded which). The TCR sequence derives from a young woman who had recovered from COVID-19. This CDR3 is CASRGEVLNEQFF. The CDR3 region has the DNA TGTGCCAGCAGGGGGGAGGTTCTCAATGAGCAGTTCTTC.